These T cell receptor beta chains were read from a single sample in a study of regulatory T cells in long-lasting Graves disease. Each CDR3 protein gets one entry after TCRdb re-called the multiplex PCR reads with MiXCR. The data hold more than 400,000 distinct CDR3 sequences, with less than 20% observed a single time. These data were likewise used in another study, on T cells in Graves' hyperthyroidism and ophthalmopathy.

The material was peripheral blood mononuclear cells (PBMCs), obtained at new diagnosis, from a patient treated with antithyroid drugs. The origin of the receptors is a woman aged 30 to 39 with Graves disease. CDR3s include the opening cysteine and the closing phenylalanine or tryptophan. Each record gives: J gene, V gene, clone size, D gene, CDR3 length, CDR3 DNA, CDR3 protein. A D gene is named only where the DNA matches it firmly. Size values are once, few and many counts, or a class for expanded clones, and some rows have none.

J gene: TRBJ2-1; V gene: TRBV11-2; clone size: many; D gene: TRBD2; CDR3 length: 14; CDR3 DNA: TGTGCCAGCAGCTTCGGGCTAGCGGGAGGTGAGCAGTTCTTC; CDR3 protein: CASSFGLAGGEQFF
J gene: TRBJ2-4; V gene: TRBV12-3/TRBV12-4; clone size: many; D gene: NA; CDR3 length: 15; CDR3 DNA: TGTGCCAGCAGTTCCGCTGGGTGGGCCAAAAACATTCAGTACTTC; CDR3 protein: CASSSAGWAKNIQYF
J gene: TRBJ2-7; V gene: TRBV7-2; clone size: NA; D gene: NA; CDR3 length: 14; CDR3 DNA: TGTGCCAGCAGGTTTGACCGAAGCTCCTACGAGCAGTACTTC; CDR3 protein: CASRFDRSSYEQYF
J gene: TRBJ1-2; V gene: TRBV18; clone size: NA; D gene: NA; CDR3 length: 14; CDR3 DNA: TGTGCCAGCTCACCAGGGCCGCTCGGCTATGGCTACACCTTC; CDR3 protein: CASSPGPLGYGYTF
J gene: TRBJ2-7; V gene: TRBV11-2; clone size: many; D gene: NA; CDR3 length: 13; CDR3 DNA: TGTGCCAGCAGCTTAGAGGCAGTCTACGAGCAGTACTTC; CDR3 protein: CASSLEAVYEQYF
J gene: TRBJ2-1; V gene: TRBV19; clone size: many; D gene: TRBD2; CDR3 length: 15; CDR3 DNA: TGTGCCAGTAGTCCCGGACTAGCGGGAGTAACTGAGCAGTTCTTC; CDR3 protein: CASSPGLAGVTEQFF
J gene: TRBJ2-7; V gene: TRBV28; clone size: once; D gene: TRBD2; CDR3 length: 22; CDR3 DNA: TGTGCCAGCAGTTTTTCCTGGGACAGGGCGCCGGGGACTAGCGGACACTCCTACGAGCAGTACTTC; CDR3 protein: CASSFSWDRAPGTSGHSYEQYF
J gene: TRBJ2-2; V gene: TRBV28; clone size: many; D gene: NA; CDR3 length: 14; CDR3 DNA: TGTGCCAGCACCCCGAGGGGGGACACCGGGGAGCTGTTTTTT; CDR3 protein: CASTPRGDTGELFF
J gene: TRBJ1-1; V gene: TRBV18; clone size: NA; D gene: NA; CDR3 length: 13; CDR3 DNA: TGTGCCAGCTCACCATACGGACAGTCTGAAGCTTTCTTT; CDR3 protein: CASSPYGQSEAFF
J gene: TRBJ2-7; V gene: TRBV6-2/TRBV6-3; clone size: NA; D gene: NA; CDR3 length: 14; CDR3 DNA: TGTGCCAGCAGTCCGTACCGCGCCTCCTACGAGCAGTACTTC; CDR3 protein: CASSPYRASYEQYF
J gene: TRBJ1-1; V gene: TRBV11-2; clone size: many; D gene: TRBD1; CDR3 length: 14; CDR3 DNA: TGTGCCAGCAGCTTAGGGGGGACAGGGAATGAAGCTTTCTTT; CDR3 protein: CASSLGGTGNEAFF
J gene: TRBJ2-5; V gene: TRBV7-9; clone size: many; D gene: NA; CDR3 length: 14; CDR3 DNA: TGTGCCAGCAGCTTAGAGGGTTCGCAGGAGACCCAGTACTTC; CDR3 protein: CASSLEGSQETQYF
J gene: TRBJ2-1; V gene: TRBV20-1; clone size: many; D gene: TRBD2; CDR3 length: 14; CDR3 DNA: TGCAGTGCTAGAGAGTTAGCGGGAGACAATGAGCAGTTCTTC; CDR3 protein: CSARELAGDNEQFF
J gene: TRBJ2-3; V gene: TRBV5-1; clone size: many; D gene: TRBD2; CDR3 length: 16; CDR3 DNA: TGCGCCAGCAGCTTCGGCACTAGCGGGGGGACAGATACGCAGTATTTT; CDR3 protein: CASSFGTSGGTDTQYF
J gene: TRBJ2-7; V gene: TRBV18; clone size: many; D gene: TRBD1; CDR3 length: 15; CDR3 DNA: TGTGCCAGCTCACCGGGGACAGGGTTAACCTACGAGCAGTACTTC; CDR3 protein: CASSPGTGLTYEQYF
J gene: TRBJ2-2; V gene: TRBV30; clone size: many; D gene: NA; CDR3 length: 16; CDR3 DNA: TGTGCCTGGAGTGACTCCTTAGACGTGAACACCGGGGAGCTGTTTTTT; CDR3 protein: CAWSDSLDVNTGELFF
J gene: TRBJ2-1; V gene: TRBV3-1; clone size: many; D gene: NA; CDR3 length: 12; CDR3 DNA: TGTGCCAGCAGCCAAGGGGTATCCATGCAGTTCTTC; CDR3 protein: CASSQGVSMQFF
J gene: TRBJ2-7; V gene: TRBV27; clone size: NA; D gene: TRBD2; CDR3 length: 16; CDR3 DNA: TGTGCCAGCAGTTTGGCCGTCGGCGGGAGGGTCTACGAGCAGTACTTC; CDR3 protein: CASSLAVGGRVYEQYF
J gene: TRBJ1-1; V gene: TRBV20-1; clone size: many; D gene: NA; CDR3 length: 13; CDR3 DNA: TGCAGTGCCACCGGGACACCGAACACTGAAGCTTTCTTT; CDR3 protein: CSATGTPNTEAFF
J gene: TRBJ2-5; V gene: TRBV9; clone size: many; D gene: NA; CDR3 length: 14; CDR3 DNA: TGTGCCAGCAGCGCGGGAGTAGCCGATGAGACCCAGTACTTC; CDR3 protein: CASSAGVADETQYF
J gene: TRBJ1-2; V gene: TRBV20-1; clone size: few; D gene: NA; CDR3 length: 11; CDR3 DNA: TGCAGTGCAACCGGGCTTTACGGCTACACCTTC; CDR3 protein: CSATGLYGYTF
J gene: TRBJ1-2; V gene: TRBV7-9; clone size: few; D gene: NA; CDR3 length: 15; CDR3 DNA: TGTGCCAGCAGCCCCATACACCCGGAGGCTCGTGGCTACACCTTC; CDR3 protein: CASSPIHPEARGYTF
J gene: TRBJ2-7; V gene: TRBV20-1; clone size: many; D gene: NA; CDR3 length: 13; CDR3 DNA: TGCAGTGCTAGTCGGCCAGAATATGCCGAGCAGTACTTC; CDR3 protein: CSASRPEYAEQYF
J gene: TRBJ2-7; V gene: TRBV29-1; clone size: NA; D gene: TRBD1; CDR3 length: 14; CDR3 DNA: TGCAGCGTTGAACAGGACAGGCCCCCTGGGGAGCAGTACTTC; CDR3 protein: CSVEQDRPPGEQYF
J gene: TRBJ1-1; V gene: TRBV11-2; clone size: many; D gene: NA; CDR3 length: 13; CDR3 DNA: TGTGCCAGCAGCCCCTACGTTACCACTGAAGCTTTCTTT; CDR3 protein: CASSPYVTTEAFF
J gene: TRBJ2-1; V gene: TRBV29-1; clone size: many; D gene: NA; CDR3 length: 17; CDR3 DNA: TGCAGCGTGGGCCTCCGGCAGGCCGCTGTAACCTACAATGAGCAGTTCTTC; CDR3 protein: CSVGLRQAAVTYNEQFF
J gene: TRBJ2-1; V gene: TRBV20-1; clone size: many; D gene: NA; CDR3 length: 15; CDR3 DNA: TGCAGTGCTAGGGGGTTCACAGGTCCCTTAAGGGAGCAGTTCTTC; CDR3 protein: CSARGFTGPLREQFF
J gene: TRBJ2-5; V gene: TRBV6-5; clone size: many; D gene: NA; CDR3 length: 15; CDR3 DNA: TGTGCCAGCAGTTACGGTTTGGGAACATGGGAGACCCAGTACTTC; CDR3 protein: CASSYGLGTWETQYF
J gene: TRBJ2-3; V gene: TRBV29-1; clone size: many; D gene: NA; CDR3 length: 15; CDR3 DNA: TGCAGCGTTTTGGGCCGACCAACTAGCACAGATACGCAGTATTTT; CDR3 protein: CSVLGRPTSTDTQYF
J gene: TRBJ2-1; V gene: TRBV2; clone size: many; D gene: TRBD2; CDR3 length: 16; CDR3 DNA: TGTGCCAGCAGTTACGCCGGGACTAGCGTCAGAAATGAGCAGTTCTTC; CDR3 protein: CASSYAGTSVRNEQFF
J gene: TRBJ2-7; V gene: TRBV24-1; clone size: many; D gene: NA; CDR3 length: 12; CDR3 DNA: TGTGCCACCAGTGATTTGTTAAACGAGCAGTACTTC; CDR3 protein: CATSDLLNEQYF
J gene: TRBJ2-7; V gene: TRBV27; clone size: NA; D gene: TRBD2; CDR3 length: 17; CDR3 DNA: TGTGCCAGCAGTTTGGCGGGACTAGCGGGAGGTTCATACGAGCAGTACTTC; CDR3 protein: CASSLAGLAGGSYEQYF
J gene: TRBJ2-1; V gene: TRBV11-3; clone size: many; D gene: NA; CDR3 length: 13; CDR3 DNA: TGTGCCAGCAGCTTAGATTTGTTGAACGTGCAGTTCTTC; CDR3 protein: CASSLDLLNVQFF
J gene: TRBJ2-1; V gene: TRBV12-3/TRBV12-4; clone size: NA; D gene: TRBD1; CDR3 length: 14; CDR3 DNA: TGTGCCAGCAGTGTGACAGGGGGGGGCATTGAGCAGTTCTTC; CDR3 protein: CASSVTGGGIEQFF
J gene: TRBJ2-1; V gene: TRBV4-2; clone size: few; D gene: TRBD2; CDR3 length: 17; CDR3 DNA: TGTGCCAGCAGCCATCCCACGACTAGCTTGTCCTACAATGAGCAGTTCTTC; CDR3 protein: CASSHPTTSLSYNEQFF
J gene: TRBJ2-3; V gene: TRBV6-2/TRBV6-3; clone size: many; D gene: NA; CDR3 length: 12; CDR3 DNA: TGTGCCAGCAGTAACTTAAGAGATACGCAGTATTTT; CDR3 protein: CASSNLRDTQYF
J gene: TRBJ1-3; V gene: TRBV6-2/TRBV6-3; clone size: many; D gene: NA; CDR3 length: 16; CDR3 DNA: TGTGCCAGCAGTTACTTACAGGGAAACTCTGGAAACACCATATATTTT; CDR3 protein: CASSYLQGNSGNTIYF
J gene: TRBJ2-5; V gene: TRBV11-2; clone size: many; D gene: TRBD1; CDR3 length: 16; CDR3 DNA: TGTGCCAGCAGCTCCTCTACAGGGGGCCCCCAAGAGACCCAGTACTTC; CDR3 protein: CASSSSTGGPQETQYF
J gene: TRBJ1-2; V gene: TRBV2; clone size: NA; D gene: NA; CDR3 length: 13; CDR3 DNA: TGTGCCAGCAGTGTAAAGGCTAACTATGGCTACACCTTC; CDR3 protein: CASSVKANYGYTF
J gene: TRBJ1-6; V gene: TRBV4-1; clone size: many; D gene: NA; CDR3 length: 16; CDR3 DNA: TGCGCCAGCAGCGAGGCCCCGGGGAGCTATAATTCACCCCTCCACTTT; CDR3 protein: CASSEAPGSYNSPLHF
J gene: TRBJ2-3; V gene: TRBV9; clone size: NA; D gene: NA; CDR3 length: 14; CDR3 DNA: TGTGCCAGCAGCGTAGTTGGAATAAGGGATACGCAGTATTTT; CDR3 protein: CASSVVGIRDTQYF
J gene: TRBJ2-7; V gene: TRBV11-2; clone size: many; D gene: NA; CDR3 length: 15; CDR3 DNA: TGCGCCAGCAGCCTCGGGGCGGGCCCTGCCTACGAGCAGTACTTC; CDR3 protein: CASSLGAGPAYEQYF
J gene: TRBJ2-3; V gene: TRBV6-2/TRBV6-3; clone size: many; D gene: TRBD1; CDR3 length: 16; CDR3 DNA: TGTGCCAGCACTACCGGGACAGCTCCATCGGCAGATACGCAGTATTTT; CDR3 protein: CASTTGTAPSADTQYF
J gene: TRBJ2-3; V gene: TRBV29-1; clone size: many; D gene: NA; CDR3 length: 14; CDR3 DNA: TGCAGCGTTCGACGGGGCTCACCCACAGATACGCAGTATTTT; CDR3 protein: CSVRRGSPTDTQYF
J gene: TRBJ2-7; V gene: TRBV6-1; clone size: many; D gene: NA; CDR3 length: 15; CDR3 DNA: TGTGCCAGCAGTGAAGGAGGGGGATACTCGTACGAGCAGTACTTC; CDR3 protein: CASSEGGGYSYEQYF
J gene: TRBJ2-3; V gene: TRBV28; clone size: many; D gene: NA; CDR3 length: 16; CDR3 DNA: TGTGCCAGCAGTTTAGCGGGGATAACGAACACAGATACGCAGTATTTT; CDR3 protein: CASSLAGITNTDTQYF
J gene: TRBJ1-1; V gene: TRBV27; clone size: many; D gene: TRBD1; CDR3 length: 15; CDR3 DNA: TGTGCCAGCAGTTACGGGACAGGGGGGAACACTGAAGCTTTCTTT; CDR3 protein: CASSYGTGGNTEAFF
J gene: TRBJ2-3; V gene: TRBV5-1; clone size: many; D gene: NA; CDR3 length: 14; CDR3 DNA: TGCGCCAGCAGCTTGCAGGGCAGGGGAGATACGCAGTATTTT; CDR3 protein: CASSLQGRGDTQYF
J gene: TRBJ1-5; V gene: TRBV27; clone size: NA; D gene: NA; CDR3 length: 14; CDR3 DNA: TGTGCCACCTCGCCCTTTTGGGGGGGGCAGCCCCAGCATTTT; CDR3 protein: CATSPFWGGQPQHF
J gene: TRBJ2-7; V gene: TRBV20-1; clone size: many; D gene: NA; CDR3 length: 11; CDR3 DNA: TGCAGTGCTAGAGGCGGGTACGAGCAGTACTTC; CDR3 protein: CSARGGYEQYF
J gene: TRBJ2-6; V gene: TRBV28; clone size: NA; D gene: NA; CDR3 length: 16; CDR3 DNA: TGTGCCAGCAGTCCTTCCCAGGGTATAAGGGCCAGCGTCCTGACTTTC; CDR3 protein: CASSPSQGIRASVLTF
J gene: TRBJ1-1; V gene: TRBV11-2; clone size: many; D gene: NA; CDR3 length: 14; CDR3 DNA: TGTGCCAGCAGCTTAGAAGGGCAGACCACTGAAGCTTTCTTT; CDR3 protein: CASSLEGQTTEAFF
J gene: TRBJ2-7; V gene: TRBV27; clone size: NA; D gene: TRBD1; CDR3 length: 15; CDR3 DNA: TGTGCCAGCAGTCACCGGGACAGGGGTACCTACGAGCAGTACTTC; CDR3 protein: CASSHRDRGTYEQYF
J gene: TRBJ2-1; V gene: TRBV20-1; clone size: many; D gene: NA; CDR3 length: 12; CDR3 DNA: TGCAGTGCTAGACCAACGGAGCGTGAGCAGTTCTTC; CDR3 protein: CSARPTEREQFF
J gene: TRBJ2-4; V gene: TRBV7-2; clone size: many; D gene: NA; CDR3 length: 13; CDR3 DNA: TGTGCCAGCAGCCTGGGGCCGCCTAACATTCAGTACTTC; CDR3 protein: CASSLGPPNIQYF
J gene: TRBJ2-7; V gene: TRBV6-1; clone size: many; D gene: TRBD1; CDR3 length: 14; CDR3 DNA: TGTGCCAGCCGACCGGGACAGAGCTCCTACGAGCAGTACTTC; CDR3 protein: CASRPGQSSYEQYF
J gene: TRBJ2-1; V gene: TRBV20-1; clone size: many; D gene: TRBD2; CDR3 length: 13; CDR3 DNA: TGCAGTGAACTCGGGAGGGCCGAGGATGAGCAGTTCTTC; CDR3 protein: CSELGRAEDEQFF
J gene: TRBJ2-1; V gene: TRBV7-2; clone size: many; D gene: NA; CDR3 length: 16; CDR3 DNA: TGTGCCAGCAGCTTAGATGCAGGGTGGGGGGCAAATGAGCAGTTCTTC; CDR3 protein: CASSLDAGWGANEQFF
J gene: TRBJ2-5; V gene: TRBV19; clone size: NA; D gene: TRBD2; CDR3 length: 19; CDR3 DNA: TGTGCCAGTAGTAACAGACTAGCGGGAGAAGTTTTGAACCAAGAGACCCAGTACTTC; CDR3 protein: CASSNRLAGEVLNQETQYF
J gene: TRBJ2-1; V gene: TRBV25-1; clone size: NA; D gene: NA; CDR3 length: 17; CDR3 DNA: TGTGCCAGCTCCGCAGGGTTCCAGAAGGGCACCTACAATGAGCAGTTCTTC; CDR3 protein: CASSAGFQKGTYNEQFF